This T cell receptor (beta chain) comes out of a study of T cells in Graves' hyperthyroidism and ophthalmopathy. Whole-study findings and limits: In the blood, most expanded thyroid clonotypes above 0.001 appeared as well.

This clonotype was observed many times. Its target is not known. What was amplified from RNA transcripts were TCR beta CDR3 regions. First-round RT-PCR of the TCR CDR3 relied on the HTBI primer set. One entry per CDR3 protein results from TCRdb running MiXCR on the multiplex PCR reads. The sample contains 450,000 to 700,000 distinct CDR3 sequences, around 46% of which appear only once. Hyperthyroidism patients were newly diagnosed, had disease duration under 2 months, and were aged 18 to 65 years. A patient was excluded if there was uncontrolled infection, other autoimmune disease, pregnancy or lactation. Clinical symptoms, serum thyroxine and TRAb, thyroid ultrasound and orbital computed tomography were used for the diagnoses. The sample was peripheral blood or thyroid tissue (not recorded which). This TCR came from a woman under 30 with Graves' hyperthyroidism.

The CDR3 loop is CASSLTYRGKGYEQYF. In DNA, the CDR3 is TGTGCCAGCAGCTTAACCTACAGGGGAAAAGGGTACGAGCAGTACTTC. The V gene is TRBV7-9, the J gene TRBJ2-7, with TRBD1 identical over 7 bases. CDR1 is SEHNR, CDR2 FQNEAQ, per germline (reference sequence). The CDR3 consists of 16 residues. V lost 2 bases, J lost 4 bases, and 11 bases stayed unmatched.